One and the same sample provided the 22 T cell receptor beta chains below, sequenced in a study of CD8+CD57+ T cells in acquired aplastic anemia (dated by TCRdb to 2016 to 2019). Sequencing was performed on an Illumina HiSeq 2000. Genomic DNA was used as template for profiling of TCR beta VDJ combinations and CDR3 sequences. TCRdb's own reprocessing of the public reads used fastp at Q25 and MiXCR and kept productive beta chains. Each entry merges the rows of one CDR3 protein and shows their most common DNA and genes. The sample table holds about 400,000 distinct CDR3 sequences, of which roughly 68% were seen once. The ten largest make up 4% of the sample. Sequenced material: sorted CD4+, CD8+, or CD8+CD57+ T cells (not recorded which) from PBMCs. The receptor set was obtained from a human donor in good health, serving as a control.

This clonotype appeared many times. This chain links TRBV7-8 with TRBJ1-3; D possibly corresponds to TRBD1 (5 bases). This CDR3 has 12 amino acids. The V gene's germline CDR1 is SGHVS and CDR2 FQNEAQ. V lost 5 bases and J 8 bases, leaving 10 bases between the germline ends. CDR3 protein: CASSRGGDTIYF. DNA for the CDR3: TGTGCCAGCAGCCGGGGGGGTGACACCATATATTTT. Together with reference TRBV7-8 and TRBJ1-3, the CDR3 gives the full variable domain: GAGVSQSPRYKVAKRGQDVALRCDPISGHVSLFWYQQALGQGPEFLTYFQNEAQLDKSGLPSDRFFAERPEGSVSTLKIQRTQQEDSAVYLCASSRGGDTIYFGEGSWLTVV.

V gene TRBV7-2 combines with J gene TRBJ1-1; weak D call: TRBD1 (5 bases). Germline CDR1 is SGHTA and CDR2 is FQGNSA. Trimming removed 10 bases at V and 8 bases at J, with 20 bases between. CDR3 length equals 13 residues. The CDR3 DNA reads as TGTGCCACCGGCCGGGGGGGTATGAAAGAAGCTTTCTTT. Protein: CATGRGGMKEAFF.

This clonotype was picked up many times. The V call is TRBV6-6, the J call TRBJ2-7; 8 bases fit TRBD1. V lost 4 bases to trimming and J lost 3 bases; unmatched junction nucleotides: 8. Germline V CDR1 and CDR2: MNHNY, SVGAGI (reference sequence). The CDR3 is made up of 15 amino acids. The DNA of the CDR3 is TGTGCCAGCAGTTCTCAATTCGGGACAGGCTACGAGCAGTACTTC. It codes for CASSSQFGTGYEQYF.

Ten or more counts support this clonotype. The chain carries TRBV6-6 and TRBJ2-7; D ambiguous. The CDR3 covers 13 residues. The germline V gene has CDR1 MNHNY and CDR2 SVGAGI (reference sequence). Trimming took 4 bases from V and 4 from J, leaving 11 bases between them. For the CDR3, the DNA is TGTGCCAGCAGTTCCTACCCGTTTTACGAGCAGTACTTC. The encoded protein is CASSSYPFYEQYF.

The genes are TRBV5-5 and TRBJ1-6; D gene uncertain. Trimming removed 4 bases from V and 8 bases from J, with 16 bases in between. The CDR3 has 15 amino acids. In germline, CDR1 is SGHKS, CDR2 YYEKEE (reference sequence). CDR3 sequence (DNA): TGTGCCAGCAGCCCCCCGGAGGCCGGGGATTCACCCCTCCACTTT. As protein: CASSPPEAGDSPLHF.

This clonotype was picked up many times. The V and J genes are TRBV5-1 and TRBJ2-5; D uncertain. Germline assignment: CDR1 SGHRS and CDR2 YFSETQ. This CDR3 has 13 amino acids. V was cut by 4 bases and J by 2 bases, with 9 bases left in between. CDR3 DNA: TGCGCCAGCAGCCAAGGCGGTCAAGAGACCCAGTACTTC. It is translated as CASSQGGQETQYF. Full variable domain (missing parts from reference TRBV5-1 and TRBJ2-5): KAGVTQTPRYLIKTRGQQVTLSCSPISGHRSVSWYQQTPGQGLQFLFEYFSETQRNKGNFPGRFSGRQFSNSRSEMNVSTLELGDSALYLCASSQGGQETQYFGPGTRLLVL.

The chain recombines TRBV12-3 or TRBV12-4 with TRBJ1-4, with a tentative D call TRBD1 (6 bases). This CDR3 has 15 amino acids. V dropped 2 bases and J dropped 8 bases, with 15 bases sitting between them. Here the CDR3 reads CASSLTGIKSEKLFF. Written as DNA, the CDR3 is TGTGCCAGCAGTTTAACAGGGATTAAATCGGAAAAACTGTTTTTT.

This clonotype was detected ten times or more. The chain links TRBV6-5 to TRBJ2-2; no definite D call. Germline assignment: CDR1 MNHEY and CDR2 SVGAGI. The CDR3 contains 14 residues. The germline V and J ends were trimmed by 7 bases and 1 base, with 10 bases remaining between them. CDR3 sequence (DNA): TGTGCCAGCACAGATAGCCGGAACACCGGGGAGCTGTTTTTT. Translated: CASTDSRNTGELFF.

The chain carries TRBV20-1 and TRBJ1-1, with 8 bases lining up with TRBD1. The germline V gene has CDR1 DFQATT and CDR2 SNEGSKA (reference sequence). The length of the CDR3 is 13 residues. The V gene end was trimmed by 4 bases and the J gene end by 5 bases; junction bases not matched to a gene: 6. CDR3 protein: CSAIGQGETEAFF. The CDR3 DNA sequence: TGCAGTGCTATCGGACAGGGTGAAACTGAAGCTTTCTTT.

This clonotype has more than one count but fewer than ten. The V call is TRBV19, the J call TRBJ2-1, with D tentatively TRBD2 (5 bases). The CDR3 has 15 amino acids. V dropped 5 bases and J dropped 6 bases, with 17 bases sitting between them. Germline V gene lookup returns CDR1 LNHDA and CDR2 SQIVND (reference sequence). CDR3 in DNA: TGTGCCAGTAGTGGATCCTTGGAGAGGGTCAATGAGCAGTTCTTC. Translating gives CASSGSLERVNEQFF.

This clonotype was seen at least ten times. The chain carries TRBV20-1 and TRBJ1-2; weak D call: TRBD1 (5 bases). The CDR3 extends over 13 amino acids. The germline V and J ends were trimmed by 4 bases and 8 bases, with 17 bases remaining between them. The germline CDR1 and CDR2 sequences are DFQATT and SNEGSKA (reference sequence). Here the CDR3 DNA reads TGCAGTGCTACCCCCGACAGAGAGTCGGGCTACACCTTC. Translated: CSATPDRESGYTF.

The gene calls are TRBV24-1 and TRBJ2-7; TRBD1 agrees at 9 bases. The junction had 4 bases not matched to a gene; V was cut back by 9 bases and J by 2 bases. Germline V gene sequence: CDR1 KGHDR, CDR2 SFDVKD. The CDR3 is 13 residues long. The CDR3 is CATRGTGTYEQYF. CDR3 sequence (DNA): TGTGCCACCCGAGGGACAGGGACCTACGAGCAGTACTTC.

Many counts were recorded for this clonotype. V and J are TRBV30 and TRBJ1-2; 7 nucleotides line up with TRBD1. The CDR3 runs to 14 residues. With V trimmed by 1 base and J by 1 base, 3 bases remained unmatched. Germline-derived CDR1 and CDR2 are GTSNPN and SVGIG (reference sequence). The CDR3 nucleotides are TGTGCCTGGAGTGCAGGGGGAATTAACTATGGCTACACCTTC. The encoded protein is CAWSAGGINYGYTF.

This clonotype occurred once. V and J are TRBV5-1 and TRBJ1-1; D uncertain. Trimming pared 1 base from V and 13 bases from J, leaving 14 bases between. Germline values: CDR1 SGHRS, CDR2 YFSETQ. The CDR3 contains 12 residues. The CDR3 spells CASSLLGTLNFF. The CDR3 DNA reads TGCGCCAGCAGCTTGTTGGGAACACTGAATTTCTTT.

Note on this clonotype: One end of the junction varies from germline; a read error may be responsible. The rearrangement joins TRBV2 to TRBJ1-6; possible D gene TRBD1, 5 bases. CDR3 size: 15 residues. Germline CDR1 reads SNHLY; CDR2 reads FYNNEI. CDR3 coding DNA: TGTGCCAGCAGTGCCTGGGGCGGGGCAGGGTCACCCCTCCACTTC. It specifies CASSAWGGAGSPLHF.

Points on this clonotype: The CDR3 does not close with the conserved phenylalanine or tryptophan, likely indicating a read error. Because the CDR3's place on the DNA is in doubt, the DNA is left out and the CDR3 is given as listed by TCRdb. The CDR3 is CASSLATSSTSCR. The chain carries TRBV7-2 and TRBJ1-1. Per the germline V gene, CDR1 is SGHTA and CDR2 is FQGNSA. The CDR3 is 13 amino acids in total, end residues counted.

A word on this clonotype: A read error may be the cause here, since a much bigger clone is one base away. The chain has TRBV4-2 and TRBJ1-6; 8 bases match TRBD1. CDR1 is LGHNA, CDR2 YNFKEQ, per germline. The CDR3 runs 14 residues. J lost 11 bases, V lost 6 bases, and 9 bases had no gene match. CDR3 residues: CASSYVTGDPPLHF. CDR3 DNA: TGTGCCAGCAGTTACGTGACAGGGGATCCACCCCTCCACTTT.

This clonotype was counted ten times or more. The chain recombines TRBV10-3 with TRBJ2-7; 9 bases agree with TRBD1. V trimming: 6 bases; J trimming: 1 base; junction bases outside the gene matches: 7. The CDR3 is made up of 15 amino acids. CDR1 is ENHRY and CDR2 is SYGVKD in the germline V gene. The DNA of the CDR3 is TGTGCCATCAGATCTTCCGGGACAGGGTCCTACGAGCAGTACTTC. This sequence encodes CAIRSSGTGSYEQYF.

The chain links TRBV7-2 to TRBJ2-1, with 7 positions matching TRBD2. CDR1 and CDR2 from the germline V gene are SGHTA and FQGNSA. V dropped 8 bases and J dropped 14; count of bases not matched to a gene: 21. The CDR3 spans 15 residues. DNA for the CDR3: TGTGCCAGCTCCTACGTGGGGGATAGCGGGCACAATGAGTTCTTC. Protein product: CASSYVGDSGHNEFF.

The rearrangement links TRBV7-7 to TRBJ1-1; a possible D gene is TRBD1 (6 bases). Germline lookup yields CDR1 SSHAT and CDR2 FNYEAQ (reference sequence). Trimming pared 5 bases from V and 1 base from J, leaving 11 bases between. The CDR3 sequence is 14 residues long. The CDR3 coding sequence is TGTGCCAGCAGCCCGGGACATCAGAACACTGAAGCTTTCTTT. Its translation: CASSPGHQNTEAFF.

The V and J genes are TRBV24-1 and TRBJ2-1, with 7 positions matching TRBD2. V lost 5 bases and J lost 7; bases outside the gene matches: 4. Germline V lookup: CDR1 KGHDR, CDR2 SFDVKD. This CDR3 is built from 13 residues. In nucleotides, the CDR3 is TGTGCCACCAGTGGGGGGGGGGGGAATGAGCAGTTCTTC. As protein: CATSGGGGNEQFF.

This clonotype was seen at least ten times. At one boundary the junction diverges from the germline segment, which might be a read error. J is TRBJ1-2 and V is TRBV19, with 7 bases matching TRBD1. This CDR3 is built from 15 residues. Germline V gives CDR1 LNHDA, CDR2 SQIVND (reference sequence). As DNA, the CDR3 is TGTGCCCGTAGTATAGTCGGACAGGAATACTATGGCTACACCTTC. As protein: CARSIVGQEYYGYTF.